The 12 T cell receptor beta chains reported below all come from one sample, sequenced in a study of cytomegalovirus exposure and HLA in healthy donors. PCR employed 60 Vbeta and 13 Jbeta primers. Some clones are missing from TCRdb's copy, which holds only in-frame ones; the method was immunoSEQ multiplex PCR. The table has 100,000 or so clones, 79% seen once. The sample was PBMCs. These TCRs come from a female donor in good health and CMV-seropositive.

The V gene is TRBV19, the J gene TRBJ1-2; the match to TRBD1 covers 7 bases. Looked up from germline, CDR1 is LNHDA and CDR2 is SQIVND (reference sequence). The J segment lost 5 bases and the V segment lost 6 bases, leaving 12 bases of the junction unmatched. There are 15 residues in the CDR3. This CDR3 reads CASRTSGTVSYGYTF. For the CDR3, the DNA is TGTGCCAGTAGGACCTCCGGGACAGTGAGTTATGGCTACACCTTC.

This clone was detected once. This chain uses TRBV5-1 with TRBJ1-1, with D tentatively TRBD1 (5 bases). CDR1 and CDR2 from the germline V gene are SGHRS and YFSETQ. The germline V and J ends were trimmed by 4 bases and 3 bases, with 13 bases remaining between them. This CDR3 has 14 residues. For the CDR3, the DNA is TGCGCCAGCAGCCGCCAGGGAACGGACACTGAAGCTTTCTTT. It codes for CASSRQGTDTEAFF.

V gene TRBV6-4 combines with J gene TRBJ1-1, with D possibly matching TRBD1 (6 bases). Trimming shortened V by 6 bases and J by 2 bases, and 10 bases separated the two germline ends. CDR3 size: 13 residues. The germline V gene encodes CDR1 MRHNA and CDR2 SNTAGT. The chain's CDR3 is CASSPRGNTEAFF. The CDR3 DNA reads TGTGCCAGCAGCCCCAGGGGTAACACTGAAGCTTTCTTT.

The chain has TRBV9 and TRBJ2-7; a possible D gene is TRBD1 (6 bases). CDR3 length: 15 amino acids. V was clipped by 0 bases and J by 4 bases, with 14 bases between them. CDR1 is SGDLS, CDR2 YYNGEE, per germline. In DNA form, the CDR3 reads TGTGCCAGCAGCGTAGGGTTGGGGGCAGGATACGAGCAGTACTTC. Protein sequence: CASSVGLGAGYEQYF.

The chain combines TRBV9 with TRBJ1-4; tentative D call: TRBD1 (5 bases). The V and J ends lost 3 bases and 11 bases respectively, with 11 bases between them. The CDR3 totals 12 residues. Germline values: CDR1 SGDLS, CDR2 YYNGEE. CDR3 loop: CASSDLGGKLFF. In nucleotides, the CDR3 is TGTGCCAGCAGCGATCTGGGGGGGAAACTGTTTTTT.

The chain combines TRBV15 with TRBJ2-5; TRBD2 aligns across 15 bases. The CDR3 sequence is 18 residues long. V lost 0 bases, J lost 4 bases, and 6 bases stayed unmatched. Germline lookup yields CDR1 LNHNV and CDR2 YYDKDF (reference sequence). The CDR3, as DNA: TGTGCCACCAGCAGAGATTCGGGACTAGCGGGAGGCGGAGAGACCCAGTACTTC. This gives the protein CATSRDSGLAGGGETQYF.

V and J are TRBV7-8 and TRBJ1-6, with a tentative D call TRBD1 (5 bases). Germline loops: CDR1 SGHVS, CDR2 FQNEAQ. Between the trimmed V and J ends, which lost 5 bases and 7 bases, there was a span of 12 bases. The CDR3 is 14 residues long. DNA for the CDR3: TGTGCCAGCAGCGACAGCTCAAGGAATTCACCCCTCCACTTT. This sequence encodes CASSDSSRNSPLHF.

This chain links TRBV7-2 with TRBJ1-4, with 8 bases lining up with TRBD1. The V gene end was trimmed by 6 bases and the J gene end by 4 bases; junction bases not matched to a gene: 7. The germline CDR1 and CDR2 sequences are SGHTA and FQGNSA. The CDR3 is 15 amino acids. Written as DNA, the CDR3 is TGTGCCAGCAGTCTCAGGGGGCGGGATAATGAAAAACTGTTTTTT. Its protein product is CASSLRGRDNEKLFF.

The CDR3 nucleotides read TGTGCCAGCAGCTCCCACCCCTTCCGCGACAGGGCTATCAACTATGGCTACACCTTC. This encodes CASSSHPFRDRAINYGYTF. The chain links TRBV5-8 to TRBJ1-2; 7 bases match TRBD1. CDR3 length: 19 amino acids. The J segment lost 2 bases and the V segment lost 3 bases, leaving 19 bases of the junction unmatched. Per germline, CDR1 SGHTS and CDR2 YDEGEE.

The chain uses TRBV5-1 and TRBJ2-2, with 12 positions matching TRBD2. The CDR3 has 18 residues. The J segment lost 0 bases and the V segment lost 0 bases, leaving 3 bases of the junction unmatched. Germline assignment: CDR1 SGHRS and CDR2 YFSETQ. The CDR3 DNA follows: TGCGCCAGCAGCTTGGGACTAGCGGGAGCAACGAACACCGGGGAGCTGTTTTTT. It yields the protein CASSLGLAGATNTGELFF. The complete variable domain, with remaining parts taken from reference TRBV5-1 and TRBJ2-2, reads KAGVTQTPRYLIKTRGQQVTLSCSPISGHRSVSWYQQTPGQGLQFLFEYFSETQRNKGNFPGRFSGRQFSNSRSEMNVSTLELGDSALYLCASSLGLAGATNTGELFFGEGSRLTVL.

This chain links TRBV5-1 with TRBJ1-1; D gene uncertain. The V and J ends lost 2 bases and 5 bases respectively, with 13 bases between them. The CDR3 has 14 residues. Germline CDR1 SGHRS, CDR2 YFSETQ. The CDR3 DNA sequence: TGCGCCAGCAGCTTTGGTCGGGGTGTGACTGAAGCTTTCTTT. This sequence encodes CASSFGRGVTEAFF.

V usage is TRBV7-2 and J usage is TRBJ2-7; no clear D gene. Germline CDR1 reads SGHTA; CDR2 reads FQGNSA. The germline V and J ends were trimmed by 1 base and 3 bases, with 7 bases remaining between them. The CDR3 sequence is 13 residues long. This chain's CDR3 is CASSLEQSYEQYF. CDR3 sequence (DNA): TGTGCCAGCAGCTTAGAACAGAGCTACGAGCAGTACTTC.